This T cell receptor beta chain emerged from a study of cytomegalovirus exposure and HLA in healthy donors. Overall study findings and caveats: Immune exposure information available was restricted to CMV serostatus. The presence/absence work took it that sequencing depth was about the same across donors. Later analysis identified 16,951 TCR beta sequences associated with HLA alleles, using a false discovery rate threshold of 0.05. The investigators catalogued 180 or so TCR beta chains as cytomegalovirus-associated.

With respect to this clone: What it binds is not known.

The CDR3 runs to 14 residues. Unmatched junction bases numbered 5, after V lost 4 bases and J lost 4 bases. CDR1 is SGHVS, CDR2 FNYEAQ, per germline. The PCR contained 60 Vbeta and 13 Jbeta primers. Some clones are missing from TCRdb's copy, which holds only in-frame ones; the method was immunoSEQ multiplex PCR. This table has around 92,000 clones, 80% appearing once. Sequencing was carried out using PBMCs. This rearrangement joins TRBV7-6 to TRBJ2-5; 8 nucleotides line up with TRBD2. The source of this sequence is a man younger than 35 in good health and CMV-seronegative. The DNA of the CDR3 is TGTGCCAGCAGCTCCTGGAGCGGGGGAGAGACCCAGTACTTC. This encodes CASSSWSGGETQYF.